The 17 T cell receptor beta chains below all came from one sample that was sequenced in a study of low-dose radiotherapy and immunotherapy resistance in tumors. Regarding time point: before trial treatment. With TRAV- and TRBV-specific primers, first-strand cDNA was made, covering the alpha and beta chains. TCR amplification involved about 18 PCR cycles with a constant-region primer and V-primer adapter. TCRdb redid the calling of the reads with MiXCR, one entry per CDR3 protein. The repertoire holds 75,000 to 95,000 distinct CDR3 sequences, with around 9.2% as singletons. The source was PBMCs, collected before treatment. These receptors came from a male donor with prostate cancer.

This clonotype was seen ten or more times. This chain joins TRBV7-2 and TRBJ1-1, with 8 nucleotides matching TRBD1. The V segment lost 6 bases and the J segment 5 bases; nucleotides outside the gene matches: 5. The germline gives CDR1 SGHTA, CDR2 FQGNSA. The CDR3 has 13 amino acids. The CDR3 spells CASRAQGATEAFF. In DNA, the CDR3 is TGTGCCAGCAGGGCTCAGGGGGCTACTGAAGCTTTCTTT.

This clonotype has ten or more counts. The rearrangement links TRBV19 to TRBJ1-5; a possible D gene is TRBD1 (5 bases). The CDR3 sequence is 15 residues long. CDR1 is LNHDA and CDR2 is SQIVND in the germline V gene (reference sequence). Trimming took off 5 bases at V and 4 bases at J, with 15 bases between the two ends. CDR3: CASSPRSRGNQPQHF. For the CDR3, the DNA is TGTGCCAGTAGTCCGAGATCACGGGGGAATCAGCCCCAGCATTTT.

V gene TRBV12-3 or TRBV12-4 combines with J gene TRBJ2-2; 12 nucleotides align to TRBD1. The CDR3 length is 16 residues. Losses at the gene ends were 7 bases for V and 4 bases for J; bases not matched to a gene: 7. The CDR3 nucleotides read TGTGCCAGCATTCACCGGGACAGGGGGCGCACCGGGGAGCTGTTTTTT. Amino acid sequence: CASIHRDRGRTGELFF.

This clonotype has at least ten counts. J is TRBJ1-1 and V is TRBV30; D gene uncertain. Germline CDR1 is GTSNPN and CDR2 is SVGIG (reference sequence). V gave up 3 bases and J gave up 3 bases, with 8 bases separating them. There are 12 residues in the CDR3. The CDR3 here is CAWSSGYTEAFF. CDR3 coding DNA: TGTGCCTGGAGCTCTGGCTACACTGAAGCTTTCTTT.

For this clonotype: A read error is likely here: a far larger clone is one base away. The rearrangement links TRBV12-3 or TRBV12-4 to TRBJ2-1, with 12 bases aligning to TRBD2. The CDR3 extends over 15 amino acids. Trimming removed 6 bases from V and 10 bases from J; junction bases left unmatched: 10. CDR3 region: CASSLWASGREEQFF. CDR3 nucleotides: TGTGCCAGCAGCCTTTGGGCTAGCGGGAGGGAGGAGCAGTTCTTC.

This clonotype was seen at least ten times. The J gene is TRBJ1-5, the V gene TRBV7-8, with D unclear. The germline V and J ends were trimmed by 5 bases and 5 bases, with 13 bases remaining between them. CDR3 size: 14 residues. The germline V gene has CDR1 SGHVS and CDR2 FQNEAQ. The CDR3 nucleotides are TGTGCCAGCAGCCAAGGCCGCGGGGATCAGCCCCAGCATTTT. Protein: CASSQGRGDQPQHF.

At least ten counts were recorded for this clonotype. V is TRBV12-3 or TRBV12-4 and J is TRBJ2-5; no clear D gene. V gave up 2 bases and J gave up 2 bases, with 9 bases separating them. The CDR3 is 14 residues long. In DNA form, the CDR3 reads TGTGCCAGCAGTTTACGTCCACAACAAGAGACCCAGTACTTC. Protein: CASSLRPQQETQYF.

This clonotype was observed many times. The J gene is TRBJ2-3, the V gene TRBV20-1, with 7 nucleotides matching TRBD2. The germline V gene has CDR1 DFQATT and CDR2 SNEGSKA (reference sequence). V was pared by 7 bases and J by 4 bases, with 11 bases of the junction left unmatched. The CDR3 is 14 amino acids. CDR3 bases: TGCAGTGTTAACCTGGGGGGGAGGCCAGATACGCAGTATTTT. Encoded protein: CSVNLGGRPDTQYF.

This clonotype was detected ten times or more. The V and J genes are TRBV28 and TRBJ2-7, with TRBD1 matching over 10 bases. This CDR3 comprises 17 residues. Germline V gene data show CDR1 as MDHEN and CDR2 as SYDVKM. With 4 bases clipped from V and 8 bases from J, the junction kept 17 bases outside the gene matches. CDR3 DNA: TGTGCCAGCAGTTCGGGACAGGGGACTGTCCCAACTTCAAAGCAGTACTTC. Its protein product is CASSSGQGTVPTSKQYF. The whole variable domain, filled in from reference TRBV28 and TRBJ2-7, reads DVKVTQSSRYLVKRTGEKVFLECVQDMDHENMFWYRQDPGLGLRLIYFSYDVKMKEKGDIPEGYSVSREKKERFSLILESASTNQTSMYLCASSSGQGTVPTSKQYFGPGTRLTVT.

The V call is TRBV5-6, the J call TRBJ2-1; 9 bases align to TRBD2. Germline lookup yields CDR1 SGHDT and CDR2 YYEEEE. This CDR3 is 16 amino acids long. V shed 4 bases, J shed 3 bases, and the junction held 8 bases outside the gene matches. CDR3 sequence: CASSVRASGIYNEQFF. The CDR3 nucleotides are TGTGCCAGCAGCGTTCGGGCTAGCGGGATCTACAATGAGCAGTTCTTC.

This clonotype showed up many times. The chain employs TRBV28 and TRBJ2-7; perhaps D is TRBD1 or TRBD2 (5 bases each). In germline, CDR1 is MDHEN, CDR2 SYDVKM. Trimming took 2 bases from V and 1 from J, leaving 9 bases between them. This CDR3 spans 14 amino acids. The CDR3 nucleotides are TGTGCCAGCAGTTTAGTTGGGGGTTCCTACGAGCAGTACTTC. It codes for CASSLVGGSYEQYF. Filled out from reference TRBV28 and TRBJ2-7, the complete variable domain reads DVKVTQSSRYLVKRTGEKVFLECVQDMDHENMFWYRQDPGLGLRLIYFSYDVKMKEKGDIPEGYSVSREKKERFSLILESASTNQTSMYLCASSLVGGSYEQYFGPGTRLTVT.

This clonotype showed up many times. The gene calls are TRBV24-1 and TRBJ2-1; 12 bases are a match to TRBD2. The germline CDR1 and CDR2 sequences are KGHDR and SFDVKD. Trimming at V came to 9 bases and at J to 8 bases, leaving 7 bases not matched to a gene. The CDR3 contains 14 residues. The CDR3 nucleotides are TGTGCCACCGAGGGAGGGACTAGCGGGCATGAGCAGTTCTTC. Its protein product is CATEGGTSGHEQFF.

Comment on this clonotype: With a far larger clone one base away, a read error is the likely cause. The chain couples TRBV5-1 to TRBJ2-1, with D maybe TRBD2 (6 bases). Trimming stripped 4 bases from V and 9 bases from J, with 23 bases between. The CDR3 sequence is 16 residues long. The germline gives CDR1 SGHRS, CDR2 YFSETQ. The CDR3: CASSASLREPRGEQFF. The CDR3 bases are TGCGCCAGCAGCGCCAGCCTCCGGGAGCCCCGGGGTGAGCAGTTCTTC.

This clonotype was found many times. V gene TRBV19 combines with J gene TRBJ2-2, with D hard to call. The CDR3 runs to 12 residues. Deletions cut 3 bases from V and 3 bases from J, with 2 bases between. CDR1 is LNHDA, CDR2 SQIVND, per germline (reference sequence). The CDR3 sequence is CASSIHTGELFF. CDR3 nucleotides: TGTGCCAGTAGTATCCACACCGGGGAGCTGTTTTTT.

This clonotype was recorded at least ten times. The CDR3 loop reads CASRSGTRYGYTF. CDR3 DNA sequence: TGTGCCAGCAGGAGCGGGACACGTTATGGCTACACCTTC. The gene calls are TRBV7-9 and TRBJ1-2, with D possibly being TRBD1 (6 bases). Germline V gene data show CDR1 as SEHNR and CDR2 as FQNEAQ (reference sequence). The length of the CDR3 is 13 residues. The germline V and J ends were trimmed by 6 bases and 5 bases, with 13 bases remaining between them.

This clonotype was detected ten times or more. CDR3 in amino acids: CASSVADTQYF. The CDR3 nucleotides are TGTGCCAGCAGCGTAGCAGATACGCAGTATTTT. This chain joins TRBV2 and TRBJ2-3; D is ambiguous. The CDR3 covers 11 residues. The V gene lost 6 bases and the J gene lost 4 bases, with 5 bases spanning the gap. The germline V gene encodes CDR1 SNHLY and CDR2 FYNNEI.

This clonotype was counted between two and nine times. This sequence joins TRBV3-1 and TRBJ2-7, with D possibly being TRBD2 (5 bases). The CDR3 runs to 14 residues. The V gene lost 1 base and the J gene lost 3 bases, with 10 bases spanning the gap. Germline CDR1 LGHDT, CDR2 YNNKEL (reference sequence). For the CDR3, the DNA is TGTGCCAGCAGCCAAGCAGTCGGAGGCTACGAGCAGTACTTC. Protein sequence: CASSQAVGGYEQYF.